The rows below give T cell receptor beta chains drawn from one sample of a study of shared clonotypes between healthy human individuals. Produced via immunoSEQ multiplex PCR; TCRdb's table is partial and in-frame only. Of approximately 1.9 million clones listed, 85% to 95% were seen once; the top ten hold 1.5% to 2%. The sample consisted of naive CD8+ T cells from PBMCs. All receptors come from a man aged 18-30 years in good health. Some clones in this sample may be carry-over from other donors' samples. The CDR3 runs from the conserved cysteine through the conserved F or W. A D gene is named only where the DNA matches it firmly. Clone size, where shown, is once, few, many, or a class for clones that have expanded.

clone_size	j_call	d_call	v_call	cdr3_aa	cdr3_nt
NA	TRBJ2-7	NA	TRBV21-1	CASSKLGAQIEQYF	TGTGCCAGCAGCAAACTGGGGGCGCAAATCGAGCAGTACTTC
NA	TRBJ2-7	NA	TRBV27	CASSFFGIAYEQYF	TGTGCCAGCAGTTTTTTCGGGATTGCCTACGAGCAGTACTTC
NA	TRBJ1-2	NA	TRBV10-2	CASRIGINYGYTF	TGCGCCAGCAGAATAGGGATTAACTATGGCTACACCTTC
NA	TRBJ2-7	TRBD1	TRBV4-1	CASSLRTGGDEQYF	TGCGCCAGCAGCTTGAGGACAGGGGGCGACGAGCAGTACTTC
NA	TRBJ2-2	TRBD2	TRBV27	CASSFFPAGLAGAGDTGELFF	TGTGCCAGCAGTTTCTTCCCTGCGGGACTAGCGGGAGCGGGGGACACCGGGGAGCTGTTTTTT
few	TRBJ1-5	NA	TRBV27	CASSFGSSNQPQHF	TGTGCCAGCAGTTTCGGGTCCAGCAATCAGCCCCAGCATTTT
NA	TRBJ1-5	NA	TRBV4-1	CASSPTSYQPQHF	TGCGCCAGCAGCCCCACCTCTTATCAGCCCCAGCATTTT
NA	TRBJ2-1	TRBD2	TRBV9	CASSPSGSSYNEQFF	TGTGCCAGCAGCCCTAGCGGAAGCTCCTACAATGAGCAGTTCTTC
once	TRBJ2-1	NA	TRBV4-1	CASSAHSGQYNEQFF	TGCGCCAGCAGCGCACATAGCGGACAGTACAATGAGCAGTTCTTC
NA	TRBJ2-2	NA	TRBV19	CASSMVAGNTGELFF	TGTGCCAGTAGTATGGTTGCAGGGAACACCGGGGAGCTGTTTTTT
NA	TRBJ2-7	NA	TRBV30	CAWSVTTGTSEQYF	TGTGCCTGGAGTGTAACTACCGGGACAAGCGAGCAGTACTTC
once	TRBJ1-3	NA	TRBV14	CASSSRGGYSGNTIYF	TGTGCCAGCAGCTCCCGAGGGGGTTACTCTGGAAACACCATATATTTT
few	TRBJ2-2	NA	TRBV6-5	CASSYTHTGELFF	TGTGCCAGCAGTTACACCCACACCGGGGAGCTGTTTTTT
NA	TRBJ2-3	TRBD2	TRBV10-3	CAISESAGTSGSTDTQYF	TGTGCCATCAGTGAGTCAGCGGGGACTAGCGGGAGCACAGATACGCAGTATTTT